The clone carrying this T cell receptor beta chain was detected only once. Its cognate antigen is unknown. This entry comes from a study of shared clonotypes between healthy human individuals. General study results and limits: Genetic and exposure-history diversity was limited by the few donors.

The CDR3 is 12 amino acids. V lost 0 bases and J 8 bases, leaving 7 bases between the germline ends. Germline loops: CDR1 ENHRY, CDR2 SYGVKD. Produced via immunoSEQ multiplex PCR; TCRdb's table is partial and in-frame only. The sample includes some 1.1 million clones, 70% to 80% of them seen just once. This TCR was sampled from a man between 18 and 29 years old in good health. Some clones in this sample may be carry-over from other donors' samples. The sequencing input was memory CD4+ T cells from PBMCs. Subset specified: CD45RA-negative fraction. The J gene is TRBJ1-1, the V gene TRBV10-3; maybe TRBD1 (5 bases). CDR3 bases: TGTGCCATCAGTGAGTCTCAGGGAGAAGCTTTCTTT. Its translation: CAISESQGEAFF.